Below, 31 T cell receptor beta chains from the same sample are listed, as sequenced in a study of naive and memory T cell subsets. Stated treatment: skin biopsy from PPD injection site in Mantoux-positive individual. The library had UMIs added by 3' ligation of an oligonucleotide to TCR cDNA. Ligated cDNA underwent four rounds of PCR with nested alpha and beta constant region primers and SP2. TCRdb re-called the UMI-ligation and nested PCR reads through MiXCR, storing one row per CDR3 protein. The table lists 35,000 to 40,000 distinct CDR3 sequences, around 10% of them singletons. The sequencing here drew on skin, taken from a tuberculin skin test site. The source of these receptors is an adult in good health.

The V gene is TRBV20-1, the J gene TRBJ1-5, with D tentatively TRBD1 (5 bases). V lost 0 bases and J 2 bases, leaving 11 bases between the germline ends. Germline CDR1 DFQATT, CDR2 SNEGSKA (reference sequence). CDR3 size: 15 residues. The CDR3 sequence is CSAREGTSGNQPQHF. In nucleotides, the CDR3 is TGCAGTGCTAGAGAAGGGACGTCCGGCAATCAGCCCCAGCATTTT.

This clonotype was counted at least ten times. V usage is TRBV7-3 and J usage is TRBJ1-1; 7 nucleotides align to TRBD1. The J segment lost 7 bases and the V segment lost 1 base, leaving 3 bases of the junction unmatched. In germline, CDR1 is SGHTA, CDR2 FQGTGA. The CDR3 spans 13 residues. CDR3 nucleotide sequence: TGTGCCAGCAGCTTAAGACAGGGTGGTGAAGCTTTCTTT. This codes for CASSLRQGGEAFF.

This clonotype occurred a few times. The chain is built from TRBV14 and TRBJ2-1; 9 bases agree with TRBD2. There are 16 residues in the CDR3. Germline V CDR1 and CDR2: SGHDN, FVKESK. With 1 base clipped from V and 7 bases from J, the junction kept 8 bases outside the gene matches. DNA of the CDR3: TGTGCCAGCAGCCAAGCATGGCGGGAGGGGGCGAATGAGCAGTTCTTC. This gives the protein CASSQAWREGANEQFF.

The V and J genes are TRBV28 and TRBJ1-3, with a weak D call TRBD1 (5 bases). With 6 bases removed from V and 0 bases from J, the gap between germline ends came to 21 bases. The CDR3 has 18 amino acids. The germline V gene has CDR1 MDHEN and CDR2 SYDVKM. The CDR3 DNA reads TGTGCCAGCAGGAAGATGGGGGGAAGTGGGCCCTCTGGAAACACCATATATTTT. Residues: CASRKMGGSGPSGNTIYF. Full variable domain (remainder filled in from reference TRBV28 and TRBJ1-3): DVKVTQSSRYLVKRTGEKVFLECVQDMDHENMFWYRQDPGLGLRLIYFSYDVKMKEKGDIPEGYSVSREKKERFSLILESASTNQTSMYLCASRKMGGSGPSGNTIYFGEGSWLTVV.

The J gene is TRBJ2-3, the V gene TRBV7-9; unclear D gene. CDR3 size: 15 residues. Germline V gene sequence: CDR1 SEHNR, CDR2 FQNEAQ (reference sequence). V was pared by 4 bases and J by 0 bases, with 11 bases between. The CDR3 spells CASSSRATSTDTQYF. The CDR3 nucleotides read TGTGCCAGCAGCTCGAGAGCTACTAGCACAGATACGCAGTATTTT.

The rearrangement uses TRBV28 and TRBJ2-7, with D possibly TRBD1 on 6 matching bases. Germline CDR1 and CDR2: MDHEN and SYDVKM. CDR3 length: 14 amino acids. V was cut by 1 base and J by 3 bases, with 10 bases left in between. CDR3 sequence (DNA): TGTGCCAGCAGTTTATCTCAGGGGCACTACGAGCAGTACTTC. Encoded protein: CASSLSQGHYEQYF.

This clonotype occurred many times. The chain combines TRBV30 with TRBJ2-1; TRBD1 matches at 8 bases. The ends lost 3 bases at V and 3 bases at J; junction bases unmatched: 7. CDR1 and CDR2 from the germline V gene are GTSNPN and SVGIG (reference sequence). The CDR3 totals 15 residues. The CDR3 DNA reads as TGTGCCTGGAGGGATGGACAGGGATACTACAATGAGCAGTTCTTC. The encoded protein is CAWRDGQGYYNEQFF.

The V call is TRBV20-1, the J call TRBJ2-1, with a possible D match to TRBD2 (5 bases). This CDR3 has 14 amino acids. Germline loops: CDR1 DFQATT, CDR2 SNEGSKA (reference sequence). This chain's CDR3 is CMVLRVGSYNEQFF. Here the CDR3 DNA reads TGCATGGTCCTGAGGGTGGGCTCCTACAATGAGCAGTTCTTC.

V is TRBV20-1 and J is TRBJ2-1; TRBD2 agrees at 12 bases. Germline trimming cut 0 bases from V and 3 bases from J; bases unmatched to any gene: 6. CDR3 size: 17 residues. Germline values: CDR1 DFQATT, CDR2 SNEGSKA (reference sequence). The CDR3 sequence is CSARDRRTSGNYNEQFF. The CDR3 DNA follows: TGCAGTGCTAGAGACAGAAGGACTAGCGGGAACTACAATGAGCAGTTCTTC.

A few counts support this clonotype. This rearrangement joins TRBV20-1 to TRBJ1-6, with D hard to call. The V end lost 4 bases, the J end lost 3 bases, and 10 bases lay between the germline ends. Germline assignment: CDR1 DFQATT and CDR2 SNEGSKA (reference sequence). The CDR3 runs to 14 residues. CDR3 residues: CSATRGSYNSPLHF. CDR3 DNA: TGCAGTGCTACCAGAGGAAGCTATAATTCACCCCTCCACTTT.

In this sample, this clonotype turned up many times. The genes are TRBV24-1 and TRBJ1-5, with D tentatively TRBD1 (5 bases). Looked up from germline, CDR1 is KGHDR and CDR2 is SFDVKD. The CDR3 loop spans 15 amino acids. The V end was cut by 4 bases, the J end by 2 bases, with 11 bases between. CDR3 sequence: CATSESGPGNQPQHF. The CDR3 bases are TGTGCCACCAGTGAGTCGGGACCGGGCAATCAGCCCCAGCATTTT.

The V call is TRBV7-2, the J call TRBJ1-1, with D perhaps TRBD1 (6 bases). In germline, CDR1 is SGHTA, CDR2 FQGNSA. This CDR3 is 17 amino acids long. V lost 1 base and J 5 bases, leaving 20 bases between the germline ends. The CDR3 nucleotides are TGTGCCAGCAGCTTAGACTTCCGGGGGGCAGGGCGGACTGAAGCTTTCTTT. As protein: CASSLDFRGAGRTEAFF.

As for this clonotype: A much larger clone is a single base away; this may be a read error. The chain employs TRBV6-1 and TRBJ2-1; D is possibly TRBD1 (6 bases). Germline V CDR1 and CDR2: MNHNS, SASEGT. The CDR3 consists of 16 residues. V was trimmed by 6 bases and J by 2 bases, leaving 17 bases between them. DNA for the CDR3: TGTGCCAGCAGAGTTAGCACACAGGGACCCTACAATGAGCAGTTCTTC. It specifies CASRVSTQGPYNEQFF.

Worth noting for this clonotype: A read error may explain this, as a much larger clone is one base away. The rearrangement joins TRBV14 to TRBJ2-7; D may be TRBD1 (6 bases). From germline, CDR1 is SGHDN and CDR2 FVKESK. The CDR3 extends over 15 amino acids. CDR3 sequence (DNA): TGTGTCAGCAGCCGACAACAGGGCATCCCCTACGAGCAGTACTTC. This encodes CVSSRQQGIPYEQYF.

With regard to this clonotype: This may stem from a read error, because a much larger clone lies one nucleotide away. The CDR3 region has the DNA TGTGCCAGCAGCTTAGGAGTAGCGGGACCAGAGACCCAGTACTTC. As protein: CASSLGVAGPETQYF. The genes are TRBV7-2 and TRBJ2-5, with 8 bases that match TRBD2. Trimming at V came to 1 base and at J to 4 bases, leaving 5 bases not matched to a gene. CDR3 length equals 15 residues. In germline, CDR1 is SGHTA, CDR2 FQGNSA.

CDR3: CASSSGQADGGYTF. The CDR3 coding sequence is TGTGCCAGCAGTTCGGGACAGGCTGATGGAGGCTACACCTTC. This chain joins TRBV28 and TRBJ1-2, with 8 bases that match TRBD1. The germline V gene encodes CDR1 MDHEN and CDR2 SYDVKM. The CDR3 consists of 14 residues. V was clipped by 4 bases and J by 8 bases; unmatched bases: 9.

Many counts were recorded for this clonotype. The V gene is TRBV7-9, the J gene TRBJ2-5; TRBD2 aligns across 13 bases. The J segment lost 4 bases and the V segment lost 1 base, leaving 0 bases of the junction unmatched. The CDR3 has 15 amino acids. Germline V gene sequence: CDR1 SEHNR, CDR2 FQNEAQ (reference sequence). Here the CDR3 DNA reads TGTGCCAGCAGCTTAGGGACTAGCGGGAGAGAGACCCAGTACTTC. Translation gives CASSLGTSGRETQYF.

This clonotype occurred many times. The chain has TRBV20-1 and TRBJ2-1; 11 nucleotides align to TRBD2. The CDR3 is made up of 14 amino acids. From germline, CDR1 is DFQATT and CDR2 SNEGSKA (reference sequence). Germline trimming cut 5 bases from V and 16 bases from J; bases unmatched to any gene: 16. CDR3 protein: CSAPELAGVWARFF. In nucleotides, the CDR3 is TGCAGTGCTCCAGAACTAGCGGGAGTGTGGGCACGCTTCTTC.

V usage is TRBV12-3 or TRBV12-4 and J usage is TRBJ2-3; 14 bases agree with TRBD2. The ends lost 8 bases at V and 5 bases at J; junction bases unmatched: 9. This CDR3 contains 16 residues. As DNA, the CDR3 is TGTGCCAGCGTAAGACTAGCGGGAGGGCCCGTAGATACGCAGTATTTT. It translates to CASVRLAGGPVDTQYF.

This clonotype has more than one count but fewer than ten. The chain links TRBV21-1 to TRBJ1-6. TRBV21-1 is a recognized pseudogene. This CDR3 contains 16 residues. The CDR3 sequence is CASNLHRTAYNSPLHF. The CDR3 coding sequence is TGTGCCAGCAACCTCCATAGGACAGCCTATAATTCACCCCTCCACTTT.

This clonotype was seen only a few times. The rearrangement joins TRBV9 to TRBJ2-2, with 8 bases aligning to TRBD1. Germline loops: CDR1 SGDLS, CDR2 YYNGEE. There are 21 residues in the CDR3. Unmatched junction bases numbered 25, after V lost 4 bases and J lost 5 bases. CDR3 coding DNA: TGTGCCAGCAGCATCCCGCAGCAGGGACAGGCTATGTTCCAGGGGACCGGGGAGCTGTTTTTT. Protein sequence: CASSIPQQGQAMFQGTGELFF.

This clonotype came up many times. This chain connects TRBV5-6 to TRBJ2-2; no firm D call. The CDR3 runs to 13 residues. The ends were cut back, 0 bases at V and 3 bases at J, with 3 bases in the middle. Germline CDR1 and CDR2: SGHDT and YYEEEE. Here the CDR3 DNA reads TGTGCCAGCAGCTTGGAACACACCGGGGAGCTGTTTTTT. This encodes CASSLEHTGELFF.

This clonotype was detected a few times. The rearrangement uses TRBV6-5 and TRBJ2-6, with 8 bases aligning to TRBD1. Germline V lookup: CDR1 MNHEY, CDR2 SVGAGI. The CDR3 runs 16 residues. J was trimmed by 1 base and V by 7 bases; bases with no gene match: 6. CDR3 coding DNA: TGTGCCAGCACAGACAGGGGAATATCTGGGGCCAACGTCCTGACTTTC. Its protein is CASTDRGISGANVLTF.

This clonotype has a handful of counts. This sequence joins TRBV5-6 and TRBJ1-2; TRBD1 aligns across 9 bases. The germline gives CDR1 SGHDT, CDR2 YYEEEE. There are 17 residues in the CDR3. The ends lost 3 bases at V and 8 bases at J; junction bases unmatched: 17. The CDR3 nucleotides read TGTGCCAGCAGCTACCGATTCACAGGGGGCCCTGACGGAGGCTACACCTTC. This codes for CASSYRFTGGPDGGYTF.

V usage is TRBV12-5 and J usage is TRBJ2-5; 11 bases are a match to TRBD2. The germline gives CDR1 LGHNT, CDR2 FRNRAP. The J segment lost 1 base and the V segment lost 4 bases, leaving 2 bases of the junction unmatched. The CDR3 is 15 residues long. CDR3 amino acids: CASGSGLAAQETQYF. The CDR3 coding sequence is TGTGCTAGTGGTTCGGGACTAGCGGCCCAAGAGACCCAGTACTTC.

The sample holds many counts of this clonotype. The rearrangement joins TRBV21-1 to TRBJ2-7; no check of the table's D call, TRBD1, against the DNA was made. TRBV21-1 is a pseudogene segment. The CDR3 loop spans 18 amino acids. The CDR3 here is CASSKRAGGASLAYEQYF. CDR3 in DNA: TGTGCCAGCAGCAAAAGGGCAGGGGGCGCATCCCTAGCCTACGAGCAGTACTTC.

This clonotype is deemed medium-sized. This sequence joins TRBV12-3 or TRBV12-4 and TRBJ1-1; 7 bases are shared with TRBD1. The trim removed 3 bases at V and 4 bases at J, leaving 5 bases unmatched. The CDR3 has 14 residues. CDR3 coding DNA: TGTGCCAGCAGTTTTAGGGGGCGGGCCACTGAAGCTTTCTTT. This encodes CASSFRGRATEAFF.

This clonotype was counted a few times. V gene TRBV5-1 combines with J gene TRBJ2-3; D is possibly TRBD2 (6 bases). CDR3 length: 19 amino acids. CDR1 is SGHRS, CDR2 YFSETQ, per germline. Trimming cost V 2 bases and J 1 base, with 23 bases left between them. The CDR3 region is CASSFSIGGGGIGTDTQYF. CDR3 nucleotide sequence: TGCGCCAGCAGCTTCTCGATCGGAGGTGGCGGGATTGGCACAGATACGCAGTATTTT.

This clonotype was counted ten times or more. The V gene is TRBV5-5, the J gene TRBJ1-1; unclear D gene. Trimming cost V 4 bases and J 1 base, with 14 bases left between them. Germline V CDR1 and CDR2: SGHKS, YYEKEE (reference sequence). The CDR3 has 15 amino acids. The CDR3 is CASSPEESRNTEAFF. CDR3 in DNA: TGTGCCAGCAGCCCGGAGGAAAGTCGGAACACTGAAGCTTTCTTT.

This clonotype was recorded at least ten times. The chain is built from TRBV3-1 and TRBJ1-2, with D maybe TRBD1 (6 bases). The CDR3 consists of 13 residues. The germline CDR1 and CDR2 sequences are LGHDT and YNNKEL (reference sequence). V was trimmed by 0 bases and J by 7 bases, leaving 9 bases between them. CDR3 nucleotides: TGTGCCAGCAGCCAAGACACAGGGAGTGGCTACACCTTC. Translating gives CASSQDTGSGYTF.

The V call is TRBV27, the J call TRBJ1-5; D ambiguous. CDR3 length equals 15 residues. CDR1 is MNHEY and CDR2 is SMNVEV in the germline V gene (reference sequence). With 2 bases removed from V and 1 base from J, the gap between germline ends came to 9 bases. CDR3 DNA: TGTGCCAGCAGTTTAGGCCCCGGGAGCAATCAGCCCCAGCATTTT. It yields the protein CASSLGPGSNQPQHF.